This T cell receptor beta chain stems from a study of shared clonotypes between healthy human individuals. Here immunoSEQ multiplex PCR was the method, and the copy in TCRdb shows in-frame clones only, minus some. Seen here are hundreds of thousands of clones, around 74% observed once, and the top ten hold 1.5% to 2%. The CDR3 has 11 residues. CDR1 is DFQATT and CDR2 is SNEGSKA in the germline V gene (reference sequence). Sequenced material: memory CD4+ T cells sorted from blood. The subset: CD45RA-negative fraction. This receptor was taken from a woman aged 25 to 39 in good health. The chain uses TRBV20-1 and TRBJ2-1; no clear D gene. The CDR3 DNA is TGCACCTGGGGTTTGTTAGATGAGCAGTTCTTC. Its translation is CTWGLLDEQFF.